A selection of T cell receptor beta chains follows, all from one sample in a study of T cell changes during pregnancy in multiple sclerosis. Libraries were prepared by immunoSEQ multiplex PCR; TCRdb keeps only in-frame clonotypes and omits some of them. The sample holds 85,000 to 100,000 clones, roughly 90% seen once. This specimen consisted of peripheral blood, obtained in the first trimester of pregnancy. The receptors were gathered from a female donor with multiple sclerosis, enrolled in a pregnancy study. Both conserved end residues are part of each CDR3. Fields, in order: D gene, V gene, J gene, CDR3 DNA, CDR3 protein. D genes are given only for firm matches.

>TRBD2|TRBV2|TRBJ2-1
TGTGCCAGCACCGGACTAGGTGAGCAGTTCTTC
CASTGLGEQFF
>TRBD1|TRBV7-8|TRBJ2-7
TGTGCCAGCAGCAGACCCTCCGGGACAGGGCCCTTTGGTGAGCAGTACTTC
CASSRPSGTGPFGEQYF
>TRBD1|TRBV30|TRBJ1-5
TGTGCCTGGAGCCGTGAGGGAACAGGGGCGTATCAGCCCCAGCATTTT
CAWSREGTGAYQPQHF
>TRBD2|TRBV7-9|TRBJ2-1
TGTGCCAGCAGCTTAACCACTAGCGGAGGACGCAATGAGCAGTTCTTC
CASSLTTSGGRNEQFF
>TRBD1|TRBV5-4|TRBJ1-3
TGTGCCAGCAGCTTGGTAACAGGGGGCAGTGGAAACACCATATATTTT
CASSLVTGGSGNTIYF
>TRBD1|TRBV7-9|TRBJ2-7
TGTGCCAGCAGCCCCCAGGGACAGGGGAAATCCTACGAGCAGTACTTC
CASSPQGQGKSYEQYF
>NA|TRBV5-4|TRBJ1-5
TGTGCCAGCAGCTCCGACGGGGGGGGAAGTCAGCCCCAGCATTTT
CASSSDGGGSQPQHF
>NA|TRBV5-5|TRBJ2-5
TGTGCCAGCAGCTTGGAAAGAGTTAGACAAGAGACCCAGTACTTC
CASSLERVRQETQYF
>TRBD2|TRBV14|TRBJ2-3
TGTGCCAGCAAAGGACTAGCGGATACAGCCACAGATACGCAGTATTTT
CASKGLADTATDTQYF
>TRBD1|TRBV19|TRBJ1-5
TGTGCCAGCAGAGCAGGGGGCGGTGGCAATCAGCCCCAGCATTTT
CASRAGGGGNQPQHF
>NA|TRBV5-6|TRBJ2-7
TGTGCCAGCAGCTTGGAACTAGCAGGCGAGCAGTACTTC
CASSLELAGEQYF